These T cell receptor beta chains were read from a single sample in a study of T cells in localized non-small cell lung cancer. Using immunoSEQ multiplex PCR, the repertoire was profiled, and TCRdb retains in-frame clones only, with some absent. The table records around 19,000 clones, 87% of them present only once. Sequenced here: PBMCs, sampled before any cancer treatment. These receptors were obtained from a man aged 35-69 years with stage II squamous cell lung carcinoma. The CDR3 runs from the conserved cysteine through the conserved F or W. Each record gives: D gene, clone size, V gene, J gene, CDR3 DNA, CDR3 protein. D genes are given only for firm matches. Not every row has a clone size; where given, it reads once, few, many or a size class.

D gene: NA
clone size: NA
V gene: TRBV5-1
J gene: TRBJ1-3
CDR3 DNA: TGCGCCAGCAGCTTGGATGCAGGACCAGTTCAAGGAAACACCATATATTTT
CDR3 protein: CASSLDAGPVQGNTIYF

D gene: NA
clone size: NA
V gene: TRBV6-5
J gene: TRBJ1-2
CDR3 DNA: TGTGCCAGCAGTTATGGTGGAGGGAGCTACACCTTC
CDR3 protein: CASSYGGGSYTF

D gene: TRBD2
clone size: NA
V gene: TRBV6-1
J gene: TRBJ2-3
CDR3 DNA: TGTGCCAGTCGAGTACTAGCGGGAGGAGCAGATACGCAGTATTTT
CDR3 protein: CASRVLAGGADTQYF

D gene: TRBD2
clone size: once
V gene: TRBV23-1
J gene: TRBJ2-7
CDR3 DNA: TGCGCCAGCAGTTCCATCCTAGCGGGAGACTCCTACGAGCAGTACTTC
CDR3 protein: CASSSILAGDSYEQYF

D gene: TRBD2
clone size: NA
V gene: TRBV7-6
J gene: TRBJ2-7
CDR3 DNA: TGTGCCAGCAGCCTGCAAGGACTAGCGGGAGGTCTCGAGCAGTACTTC
CDR3 protein: CASSLQGLAGGLEQYF

D gene: TRBD1
clone size: NA
V gene: TRBV27
J gene: TRBJ2-1
CDR3 DNA: TGTGCCACCGCCGGGACAGGCAATAAAGAGGATGAGCAGTTCTTC
CDR3 protein: CATAGTGNKEDEQFF

D gene: NA
clone size: NA
V gene: TRBV19
J gene: TRBJ2-3
CDR3 DNA: TGTGCCAGTAGTATATCGGGGTCCCTCCGCACAGATACGCAGTATTTT
CDR3 protein: CASSISGSLRTDTQYF

D gene: NA
clone size: NA
V gene: TRBV7-2
J gene: TRBJ2-2
CDR3 DNA: TGTGCCAGCAGCTTAGCCGGGGGAGATGGGGCCGGGGAGCTGTTTTTT
CDR3 protein: CASSLAGGDGAGELFF

D gene: TRBD1
clone size: NA
V gene: TRBV15
J gene: TRBJ2-7
CDR3 DNA: TGTGCCACCAGCAGAGATAGGACAGGGGGTTACGAGCAGTACTTC
CDR3 protein: CATSRDRTGGYEQYF

D gene: TRBD2
clone size: NA
V gene: TRBV12-5
J gene: TRBJ2-2
CDR3 DNA: TGTGCTAGTGGTTTGGTACTAAACTTTATGGTAACGCGGGAGACAACCGGGGAGCTGTTTTTT
CDR3 protein: CASGLVLNFMVTRETTGELFF

D gene: TRBD2
clone size: NA
V gene: TRBV2
J gene: TRBJ2-1
CDR3 DNA: TGTGCCAGCGCGGGGGGGCCTCCCAATGAGCAGTTCTTC
CDR3 protein: CASAGGPPNEQFF

D gene: TRBD2
clone size: NA
V gene: TRBV30
J gene: TRBJ2-7
CDR3 DNA: TGTGCCTTACAGACTAGCGGGGTTTACGAGCAGTACTTC
CDR3 protein: CALQTSGVYEQYF

D gene: TRBD1
clone size: few
V gene: TRBV19
J gene: TRBJ1-5
CDR3 DNA: TGTGCCAGTAACGGAGGACAGGCAAATCAGCCCCAGCATTTT
CDR3 protein: CASNGGQANQPQHF

D gene: TRBD1
clone size: NA
V gene: TRBV30
J gene: TRBJ2-7
CDR3 DNA: TGTGCCTGGGGGACAGGGCGCTACGAGCAGTACTTC
CDR3 protein: CAWGTGRYEQYF

D gene: NA
clone size: NA
V gene: TRBV5-5
J gene: TRBJ2-1
CDR3 DNA: TGTGCCAGCAGCCCCTCGGTTTCCCTCGGGAATGAGCAGTTCTTC
CDR3 protein: CASSPSVSLGNEQFF

D gene: NA
clone size: NA
V gene: TRBV19
J gene: TRBJ2-2
CDR3 DNA: TGTGCCAGTAGTCTCTCGGACTCGTACACCGGGGAGCTGTTTTTT
CDR3 protein: CASSLSDSYTGELFF

D gene: NA
clone size: NA
V gene: TRBV10-3
J gene: TRBJ2-1
CDR3 DNA: TGTGCCATCAGTGAGTCAGGTGGGCCCAATGAGCAGTTCTTC
CDR3 protein: CAISESGGPNEQFF

D gene: NA
clone size: NA
V gene: TRBV5-1
J gene: TRBJ2-5
CDR3 DNA: TGCGCCAGCAGCCCGGACAGTACGAACCAGTACTTC
CDR3 protein: CASSPDSTNQYF

D gene: NA
clone size: NA
V gene: TRBV18
J gene: TRBJ2-2
CDR3 DNA: TGTGCCAGCTCACCAACCTTAAGAACGGTCACCGGGGAGCTGTTTTTT
CDR3 protein: CASSPTLRTVTGELFF

D gene: TRBD2
clone size: NA
V gene: TRBV10-3
J gene: TRBJ2-3
CDR3 DNA: TGTGCCATCAGTGACCGGGGGGTAGGCACAGATACGCAGTATTTT
CDR3 protein: CAISDRGVGTDTQYF

D gene: TRBD1
clone size: NA
V gene: TRBV5-1
J gene: TRBJ1-2
CDR3 DNA: TGCGCCAGCAGCCCGACAGGGGCGTTCGCAGATGGCTACACCTTC
CDR3 protein: CASSPTGAFADGYTF

D gene: NA
clone size: NA
V gene: TRBV7-3
J gene: TRBJ2-6
CDR3 DNA: TGTGCCAGCAGCCCTAGTCTCGGGGCCAACGTCCTGACTTTC
CDR3 protein: CASSPSLGANVLTF

D gene: NA
clone size: NA
V gene: TRBV7-9
J gene: TRBJ2-7
CDR3 DNA: TGTGCCAGCAGCCTCAGTGGTTACGAGCAGTACTTC
CDR3 protein: CASSLSGYEQYF

D gene: TRBD1
clone size: NA
V gene: TRBV4-1
J gene: TRBJ2-1
CDR3 DNA: TGCGCCAGCAGCCGCCGGGACAGGCAGTTCTTC
CDR3 protein: CASSRRDRQFF

D gene: TRBD1
clone size: NA
V gene: TRBV7-3
J gene: TRBJ2-1
CDR3 DNA: TGTGCCAGCAGCTTAACCGGGACAGAAAATGAGCAGTTCTTC
CDR3 protein: CASSLTGTENEQFF

D gene: NA
clone size: NA
V gene: TRBV5-4
J gene: TRBJ2-3
CDR3 DNA: TGTGCCAGCAGCTTTGAATTCGGAGATACGCAGTATTTT
CDR3 protein: CASSFEFGDTQYF

D gene: NA
clone size: NA
V gene: TRBV6-5
J gene: TRBJ2-4
CDR3 DNA: TGTGCCAGCAGGGACCGGGACTCCAAAAACATTCAGTACTTC
CDR3 protein: CASRDRDSKNIQYF

D gene: TRBD2
clone size: few
V gene: TRBV5-1
J gene: TRBJ2-7
CDR3 DNA: TGCGCCAGCAGCTGGAGCGGGAGGGCCTTCTACGAGCAGTACTTC
CDR3 protein: CASSWSGRAFYEQYF

D gene: TRBD1
clone size: NA
V gene: TRBV5-1
J gene: TRBJ2-2
CDR3 DNA: TGCGCCAGCAGCAGTACGGACAGGGCCCCGAACACCGGGGAGCTGTTTTTT
CDR3 protein: CASSSTDRAPNTGELFF

D gene: TRBD1
clone size: NA
V gene: TRBV10-3
J gene: TRBJ1-2
CDR3 DNA: TGTGCCTCCGAAGGGCCACAGGGGGCGAGAGGCTACACCTTC
CDR3 protein: CASEGPQGARGYTF

D gene: NA
clone size: once
V gene: TRBV6-1
J gene: TRBJ1-1
CDR3 DNA: TGTGCCAGCAGTTTGAACGAGAACACTGAAGCTTTCTTT
CDR3 protein: CASSLNENTEAFF

D gene: NA
clone size: NA
V gene: TRBV21-1
J gene: TRBJ2-7
CDR3 DNA: TGTGCCAGCAGCAACGCCGAGGAAGGGGGGACAGGGACCTACGAGCAGTACTTC
CDR3 protein: CASSNAEEGGTGTYEQYF

D gene: NA
clone size: NA
V gene: TRBV19
J gene: TRBJ1-1
CDR3 DNA: TGTGCCAGTACGAGGGGGACGAACACTGAAGCTTTCTTT
CDR3 protein: CASTRGTNTEAFF

D gene: NA
clone size: NA
V gene: TRBV4-2
J gene: TRBJ1-5
CDR3 DNA: TGTGCCAGCAGCCAAGATCTTGGGGGGCATCAGCCCCAGCATTTT
CDR3 protein: CASSQDLGGHQPQHF

D gene: NA
clone size: NA
V gene: TRBV6-5
J gene: TRBJ1-1
CDR3 DNA: TGTGCCAGCAGCTTCCGACGGGGAGAAGCTTTCTTT
CDR3 protein: CASSFRRGEAFF

D gene: NA
clone size: NA
V gene: TRBV4-1
J gene: TRBJ2-7
CDR3 DNA: TGCGCCAGCAGCCTGGTACCGGGGGACTACGAGCAGTACTTC
CDR3 protein: CASSLVPGDYEQYF

D gene: NA
clone size: NA
V gene: TRBV2
J gene: TRBJ2-3
CDR3 DNA: TGTGCCAGCAGGTGGAGGAGCACAGATACGCAGTATTTT
CDR3 protein: CASRWRSTDTQYF

D gene: NA
clone size: NA
V gene: TRBV7-6
J gene: TRBJ1-2
CDR3 DNA: TGTGCCAGCAGCCCGGAACCCGGGGCCCGCAATGGCTACACCTTC
CDR3 protein: CASSPEPGARNGYTF

D gene: NA
clone size: NA
V gene: TRBV19
J gene: TRBJ2-6
CDR3 DNA: TGTGCCAGTAGCCCGGGACCTGGGACCGGGGCCAACGTCCTGACTTTC
CDR3 protein: CASSPGPGTGANVLTF

D gene: NA
clone size: NA
V gene: TRBV7-2
J gene: TRBJ1-1
CDR3 DNA: TGTGCCAGCAGCTACGGTGCGAGGGGATGGACTGAAGCTTTCTTT
CDR3 protein: CASSYGARGWTEAFF

D gene: TRBD2
clone size: NA
V gene: TRBV7-2
J gene: TRBJ2-3
CDR3 DNA: TGTGCCAGCAGCTTAGACGGGACTAGTGCAGATACGCAGTATTTT
CDR3 protein: CASSLDGTSADTQYF

D gene: NA
clone size: NA
V gene: TRBV9
J gene: TRBJ2-2
CDR3 DNA: TGTGCCAGCAGCGTAGCGGGGAACACCGGGGAGCTGTTTTTT
CDR3 protein: CASSVAGNTGELFF

D gene: NA
clone size: large
V gene: TRBV5-1
J gene: TRBJ2-7
CDR3 DNA: TGCGCCAGCGGCGCAGACTCCTACGAGCAGTACTTC
CDR3 protein: CASGADSYEQYF

D gene: TRBD1
clone size: few
V gene: TRBV4-1
J gene: TRBJ1-1
CDR3 DNA: TGCGCCAGCAGCTTAGGACAGGAGGATGAAGCTTTCTTT
CDR3 protein: CASSLGQEDEAFF

D gene: NA
clone size: NA
V gene: TRBV5-5
J gene: TRBJ1-2
CDR3 DNA: TGTGCCAGCAGCTCCTACGCGGGCACCCTTGGGGGTGGCTACACCTTC
CDR3 protein: CASSSYAGTLGGGYTF

D gene: NA
clone size: NA
V gene: TRBV2
J gene: TRBJ2-7
CDR3 DNA: TGTGCCAGCATTGCAGGGGTCTACGAGCAGTACTTC
CDR3 protein: CASIAGVYEQYF

D gene: TRBD1
clone size: NA
V gene: TRBV5-6
J gene: TRBJ1-1
CDR3 DNA: TGTGCCAGCAGCTACGGACAGGGGGCGGTTGAAGCTTTCTTT
CDR3 protein: CASSYGQGAVEAFF

D gene: TRBD1
clone size: NA
V gene: TRBV16
J gene: TRBJ1-5
CDR3 DNA: TGTGCCAGCAGCCCCGCGACAGGGGGCAGCGGTCAGCCCCAGCATTTT
CDR3 protein: CASSPATGGSGQPQHF

D gene: NA
clone size: NA
V gene: TRBV7-9
J gene: TRBJ2-7
CDR3 DNA: TGTGCCAGTGGCGGGATATACGAGCAGTACTTC
CDR3 protein: CASGGIYEQYF

D gene: NA
clone size: NA
V gene: TRBV2
J gene: TRBJ2-2
CDR3 DNA: TGTGCCAGCTCAGACAGGATTTGGGAGCTGTTTTTT
CDR3 protein: CASSDRIWELFF

D gene: NA
clone size: NA
V gene: TRBV19
J gene: TRBJ1-1
CDR3 DNA: TGTGCCAGTAGTATAGATCGGCAGAAAGAAGCTTTCTTT
CDR3 protein: CASSIDRQKEAFF

D gene: TRBD1
clone size: NA
V gene: TRBV5-1
J gene: TRBJ2-1
CDR3 DNA: TGCGCCAGCAGTGGGACAGGGGGTCGGGTTGAGCAGTTCTTC
CDR3 protein: CASSGTGGRVEQFF

D gene: NA
clone size: NA
V gene: TRBV28
J gene: TRBJ1-1
CDR3 DNA: TGTGCCAGCAGTTTAGAGGGCAGTTTAGACACTGAAGCTTTCTTT
CDR3 protein: CASSLEGSLDTEAFF